The 28 T cell receptor beta chains below all came from one sample that was sequenced in a study of OX40 agonist ivuxolimab in advanced cancers. The repertoire was sequenced with immunoSEQ multiplex PCR; TCRdb's copy has only in-frame clones and lacks some. The data contain more than 75,000 clones, 70% to 90% of them singletons. The sample here was CD4+ or CD8+ T cells sorted from blood, taken in a trial of the OX40 agonist ivuxolimab. The receptors shown here come from an adult with an advanced solid tumor such as melanoma, head and neck, liver or kidney cancer.

With regard to this clone: Other DNA sequences in the same sample also yield this CDR3. This chain links TRBV4-1 with TRBJ2-7, with D perhaps matching TRBD1 (6 bases). Germline loops: CDR1 MGHRA, CDR2 YSYEKL. The CDR3 has 14 residues. Trimming pared 4 bases from V and 4 bases from J, leaving 14 bases between. In nucleotides, the CDR3 is TGCGCCAGCAGCCCCGGGACAAAGAGGTACGAGCAGTACTTC. Protein product: CASSPGTKRYEQYF.

The chain links TRBV21-1 to TRBJ1-5; the table gives TRBD1 as D, unverified against the DNA. TRBV21-1 is tagged as a pseudogene. The CDR3 is 14 residues long. The CDR3 spells CASGTSYSNQPQHF. The CDR3 DNA follows: TGTGCCAGCGGGACAAGTTATAGCAATCAGCCCCAGCATTTT.

Here the CDR3 DNA reads TGTGCCAGTAGCAAACAGGGTTATGGGAACACTGAAGCTTTCTTT. Protein product: CASSKQGYGNTEAFF. The V call is TRBV19, the J call TRBJ1-1, with TRBD1 as a possible D gene (6 bases). V was clipped by 6 bases and J by 1 base, with 15 bases between them. The CDR3 has 15 amino acids. Germline CDR1 and CDR2: LNHDA and SQIVND (reference sequence).

This chain links TRBV28 with TRBJ2-1; TRBD2 aligns across 9 bases. CDR1 and CDR2 from the germline V gene are MDHEN and SYDVKM. V gave up 6 bases and J gave up 0 bases; unmatched junction bases: 3. This CDR3 is 15 amino acids long. The CDR3, as DNA: TGTGCCAGCAGGGTTAGCGGGAGCTCCTACAATGAGCAGTTCTTC. Translating gives CASRVSGSSYNEQFF.

The chain carries TRBV14 and TRBJ2-1; no clear D. With 0 bases removed from V and 2 bases from J, the gap between germline ends came to 5 bases. CDR3 length: 14 amino acids. Germline V gene sequence: CDR1 SGHDN, CDR2 FVKESK. CDR3 amino acids: CASSQDSPYNEQFF. The CDR3 DNA sequence: TGTGCCAGCAGCCAAGATTCACCCTACAATGAGCAGTTCTTC.

This clone appeared once. The chain carries TRBV30 and TRBJ2-7; D gene ambiguous. In germline, CDR1 is GTSNPN, CDR2 SVGIG (reference sequence). CDR3 size: 14 residues. V lost 5 bases to trimming and J lost 1 base, with 15 bases between them. The CDR3 DNA reads as TGTGCCTGGGGGCCCTCCCAGGTTTCCTACGAGCAGTACTTC. Its protein product is CAWGPSQVSYEQYF.

The CDR3 here is CASSSGVSSVEQYF. CDR3 sequence (DNA): TGTGCCAGCAGCTCGGGGGTCTCTTCCGTAGAGCAGTACTTC. The rearrangement links TRBV7-2 to TRBJ2-7, with a possible D match to TRBD2 (6 bases). Germline V lookup: CDR1 SGHTA, CDR2 FQGNSA. This CDR3 is 14 amino acids long. V lost 4 bases and J 7 bases, leaving 17 bases between the germline ends.

The V call is TRBV9, the J call TRBJ2-3; D is perhaps TRBD2 (6 bases). The CDR3 extends over 15 amino acids. Trimming stripped 5 bases from V and 3 bases from J, with 16 bases between. Germline V gene data show CDR1 as SGDLS and CDR2 as YYNGEE. The CDR3 DNA sequence: TGTGCCAGCAGTAAAGCGGGTGGGTGGACAGATACGCAGTATTTT. It yields the protein CASSKAGGWTDTQYF.

The gene calls are TRBV7-3 and TRBJ2-1, with TRBD2 matching 9 bases. The V gene's germline CDR1 is SGHTA and CDR2 FQGTGA. The CDR3 loop spans 15 amino acids. V dropped 4 bases and J dropped 6; count of bases not matched to a gene: 7. The CDR3 protein is CASSSGLAMANEQFF. In DNA, the CDR3 is TGTGCCAGCAGCTCCGGACTAGCGATGGCCAATGAGCAGTTCTTC.

The chain uses TRBV28 and TRBJ2-3, with a possible D match to TRBD2 (6 bases). Trimming stripped 3 bases from V and 8 bases from J, with 15 bases between. The germline V gene encodes CDR1 MDHEN and CDR2 SYDVKM. This CDR3 spans 14 amino acids. In DNA form, the CDR3 reads TGTGCCAGCAGTTTGCCTAGTCTGGGGGGTACGCAGTATTTT. Translation: CASSLPSLGGTQYF.

The J gene is TRBJ2-1, the V gene TRBV7-9; TRBD2 might be the D (6 bases). The CDR3 extends over 16 amino acids. Per the germline V gene, CDR1 is SEHNR and CDR2 is FQNEAQ (reference sequence). The germline V and J ends were trimmed by 10 bases and 0 bases, with 19 bases remaining between them. The CDR3 region is CATPRGPRDSYNEQFF. The CDR3 nucleotides are TGTGCCACCCCGCGGGGACCCCGGGACTCCTACAATGAGCAGTTCTTC.

The genes are TRBV29-1 and TRBJ2-3; TRBD2 is a possible D gene (6 bases). The CDR3 covers 12 residues. With 6 bases removed from V and 5 bases from J, the gap between germline ends came to 12 bases. Germline CDR1 reads SQVTM; CDR2 reads ANQGSEA. CDR3 in amino acids: CSVGTLGDTQYF. As DNA, the CDR3 is TGCAGCGTCGGGACTTTGGGAGATACGCAGTATTTT.

This chain links TRBV4-2 with TRBJ2-3, with 8 nucleotides matching TRBD2. CDR1 and CDR2 from the germline V gene are LGHNA and YNFKEQ. Trimming cost V 4 bases and J 5 bases; bases outside gene matches: 8. CDR3 size: 15 residues. For the CDR3, the DNA is TGTGCCAGCAGCCCGGGAGCGGGAGTCATAGATACGCAGTATTTT. Its translation is CASSPGAGVIDTQYF.

The chain joins TRBV7-8 to TRBJ2-3, with D possibly TRBD2 on 6 matching bases. This CDR3 is 12 amino acids long. Germline V CDR1 and CDR2: SGHVS, FQNEAQ. V shed 0 bases and J shed 8 bases, with 6 bases lying between them. This CDR3 is CASSLARGTQYF. DNA of the CDR3: TGTGCCAGCAGCTTAGCGCGGGGTACGCAGTATTTT.

Of note for this clone: Other DNA sequences in the sample encode the same CDR3. The chain combines TRBV18 with TRBJ2-3; D uncertain. The ends were cut back, 3 bases at V and 0 bases at J, with 1 base in the middle. CDR3 length equals 12 residues. Germline assignment: CDR1 KGHSH and CDR2 LQKENI. CDR3 sequence reads: CASSPSTDTQYF. The CDR3 DNA follows: TGTGCCAGCTCACCCAGCACAGATACGCAGTATTTT.

The V call is TRBV7-9, the J call TRBJ1-5; 7 nucleotides match TRBD1. Losses at the gene ends were 4 bases for V and 0 bases for J; bases not matched to a gene: 3. The germline V gene encodes CDR1 SEHNR and CDR2 FQNEAQ (reference sequence). The CDR3 length is 15 residues. In DNA form, the CDR3 reads TGTGCCAGCAGCTCGGGACAGTATAGCAATCAGCCCCAGCATTTT. Its translation: CASSSGQYSNQPQHF.

The chain has TRBV28 and TRBJ1-4; TRBD1 is a possible D gene (5 bases). Germline V gene sequence: CDR1 MDHEN, CDR2 SYDVKM. V lost 5 bases, J lost 1 base, and 8 bases lay in between. The CDR3 loop spans 14 amino acids. Here the CDR3 reads CASSQGGTNEKLFF. For the CDR3, the DNA is TGTGCCAGCAGTCAGGGAGGAACTAATGAAAAACTGTTTTTT.

This chain links TRBV11-2 with TRBJ2-7; 10 nucleotides agree with TRBD2. The CDR3 is 16 amino acids. Per the germline V gene, CDR1 is SGHAT and CDR2 is FQNNGV. Germline trimming cut 5 bases from V and 4 bases from J; bases unmatched to any gene: 11. CDR3 amino acids: CASSPGLASGGYEQYF. The CDR3, as DNA: TGTGCCAGCAGCCCGGGACTAGCGTCAGGGGGGTACGAGCAGTACTTC.

The V call is TRBV4-1, the J call TRBJ2-1, with D perhaps TRBD2 (6 bases). The germline V gene has CDR1 MGHRA and CDR2 YSYEKL. The CDR3 is 15 amino acids. Trimming removed 6 bases from V and 2 bases from J, with 14 bases in between. Here the CDR3 DNA reads TGCGCCAGCAGGCCGGGACTCCAAACCTACAATGAGCAGTTCTTC. This codes for CASRPGLQTYNEQFF.

The V call is TRBV19, the J call TRBJ1-1, with D hard to call. Germline V CDR1 and CDR2: LNHDA, SQIVND (reference sequence). V was clipped by 3 bases and J by 10 bases, with 15 bases between them. The CDR3 runs 13 residues. CDR3 region: CASSMDNLFGAFF. The CDR3 DNA sequence: TGTGCCAGTAGTATGGATAACCTATTCGGAGCTTTCTTT.

This chain uses TRBV19 with TRBJ1-4, with TRBD1 matching over 7 bases. CDR3 length equals 16 residues. The ends lost 0 bases at V and 8 bases at J; junction bases unmatched: 9. Germline CDR1 is LNHDA and CDR2 is SQIVND (reference sequence). CDR3 in amino acids: CASSIDTGARPEKLFF. The CDR3 nucleotides are TGTGCCAGTAGTATAGATACAGGGGCCCGACCCGAAAAACTGTTTTTT.

V gene TRBV19 combines with J gene TRBJ1-2, with a possible D match to TRBD1 (5 bases). Germline CDR1 reads LNHDA; CDR2 reads SQIVND (reference sequence). The germline V and J ends were trimmed by 4 bases and 0 bases, with 12 bases remaining between them. The CDR3 runs to 15 residues. The CDR3 coding sequence is TGTGCCAGTAGTAGACGGGACGGCACTAACTATGGCTACACCTTC. This codes for CASSRRDGTNYGYTF.

This chain connects TRBV7-8 to TRBJ2-5; no firm D call. Germline assignment: CDR1 SGHVS and CDR2 FQNEAQ. The CDR3 totals 11 residues. V was trimmed by 4 bases and J by 5 bases, leaving 5 bases between them. The CDR3 nucleotides are TGTGCCAGCAGCTCCCGGGAGACCCAGTACTTC. This sequence encodes CASSSRETQYF.

The chain links TRBV4-3 to TRBJ1-4; 11 nucleotides line up with TRBD1. CDR1 LGHNA and CDR2 YSLEER come from the germline V gene. With 3 bases clipped from V and 8 bases from J, the junction kept 5 bases outside the gene matches. This CDR3 comprises 15 residues. This CDR3 reads CASSQMGQGGEKLFF. The CDR3 nucleotides are TGCGCCAGCAGCCAGATGGGACAGGGGGGCGAAAAACTGTTTTTT.

The J gene is TRBJ2-5, the V gene TRBV19, with D maybe TRBD2 (6 bases). The J call is in doubt because the DNA end fits TRBJ2-7 better. Germline values: CDR1 LNHDA, CDR2 SQIVND (reference sequence). CDR3 length: 14 residues. CDR3 nucleotide sequence: TGTGCCAGTAGCTGGGACTCTTTATCCTACGAGCAGTACTTC. Encoded protein: CASSWDSLSYEQYF.

The chain couples TRBV9 to TRBJ1-4; tentative D call: TRBD1 (5 bases). Germline V lookup: CDR1 SGDLS, CDR2 YYNGEE. The CDR3 has 15 amino acids. Trimming removed 0 bases at V and 8 bases at J, with 14 bases between. CDR3 coding DNA: TGTGCCAGCAGCGTAGGGGTAGGGGATGGGGAAAAACTGTTTTTT. Its protein product is CASSVGVGDGEKLFF. The full variable domain, its missing parts supplied by reference TRBV9 and TRBJ1-4, is DSGVTQTPKHLITATGQRVTLRCSPRSGDLSVYWYQQSLDQGLQFLIQYYNGEERAKGNILERFSAQQFPDLHSELNLSSLELGDSALYFCASSVGVGDGEKLFFGSGTQLSVL.

The V and J genes are TRBV28 and TRBJ1-6, with no clear D. The germline CDR1 and CDR2 sequences are MDHEN and SYDVKM. Trimming removed 6 bases at V and 8 bases at J, with 8 bases between. The length of the CDR3 is 12 residues. The CDR3, as DNA: TGTGCCAGCAGCTTAAATTATTCACCCCTCCACTTT. Amino acids: CASSLNYSPLHF.

V and J are TRBV5-4 and TRBJ2-2; TRBD2 matches 13 bases. J lost 4 bases, V lost 0 bases, and 3 bases had no gene match. Germline V gene data show CDR1 as SGHNT and CDR2 as YYREEE (reference sequence). This CDR3 comprises 17 residues. CDR3 in amino acids: CASSLGGTSGITGELFF. CDR3 sequence (DNA): TGTGCCAGCAGCTTGGGGGGGACTAGCGGGATCACCGGGGAGCTGTTTTTT.